This T cell receptor (beta chain) was identified during a study of cytomegalovirus exposure and HLA in healthy donors. About the study: T cells numbering around 180 million yielded approximately 100 million unique TCR beta sequences in an earlier analysis.

This PCR relied on a set of 60 Vbeta primers and 13 Jbeta primers. Sequencing was performed with immunoSEQ multiplex PCR; in TCRdb, only in-frame clones are kept and a portion is missing. The sample carries around 150,000 clones, around 74% recorded once. Comments on this clone: The antigen is not known.

The length of the CDR3 is 16 residues. V lost 6 bases and J 1 base, leaving 18 bases between the germline ends. Per the germline V gene, CDR1 is SEHNR and CDR2 is FQNEAQ (reference sequence). The study's findings and limits: Specific recognition of CMV antigens was confirmed in vitro for three chains (all CMV-associated). Compared with the approximately 680-donor mean, an Asian-associated ancestry cluster reportedly had fewer N-insertions, according to a later analysis.

The chain has TRBV7-9 and TRBJ1-1, with a tentative D call TRBD1 (5 bases). The source of this sequence is a man aged 45-60 years in good health and CMV-seropositive. The specimen was PBMCs. This chain's CDR3 is CASRSNLGQGNTEAFF. CDR3 nucleotide sequence: TGTGCCAGCAGATCAAACTTGGGGCAGGGGAACACTGAAGCTTTCTTT.